This T cell receptor (beta chain) was found in a study of blood T cell repertoires in COVID-19. About the research overall: The cDNA or gDNA used as material had been derived from T cells, B-cell-depleted T cells, or PBMCs.

Grouping used clinical history reported by participants in a survey and questionnaire. Donors of Cohort 3 who recovered were those that had two negative PCRs, clearance, or symptom resolution. CDR3 size: 13 residues. Per germline, CDR1 LNHNV and CDR2 YYDKDF (reference sequence). With 7 bases removed from V and 2 bases from J, the gap between germline ends came to 11 bases. Assay used: immunoSEQ multiplex PCR; TCRdb lists only in-frame clones, some missing. Of a few hundred thousand clones listed, 84% are singletons. This chain links TRBV15 with TRBJ2-5; a possible D gene is TRBD1 (5 bases). Sequenced material: PBMCs or T cells enriched from blood (not recorded which). The TCR sequence derives from a man aged 45-60 years who had recovered from COVID-19. DNA for the CDR3: TGTGCCACCAACACAGGTTCACAAGAGACCCAGTACTTC. It yields the protein CATNTGSQETQYF.